These T cell receptor beta chains were read from a single sample in a study of T-cell reconstitution after alpha-beta-depleted transplantation in children. TCRdb reanalysed the PCR reads using MiXCR and keeps one entry per CDR3 protein. Altogether around 600,000 distinct CDR3 sequences are present, roughly a tenth being singletons, with the ten largest covering roughly 4%. The material sequenced was PBMCs from the stem cell graft donor, taken from the stem cell graft. The receptors come from a human donor who donated a stem cell graft to a child with acute myeloid leukemia. CDR3s include the opening cysteine and the closing phenylalanine or tryptophan. D genes are given only for firm matches. Size is stated for part of the rows, as once, few or many counts, or as a class when the clone is expanded.

D	size	V	length	J	DNA	CDR3
.	few	TRBV3-1	14	TRBJ2-3	TGTGCCAGCAGCCAGGGGTCGCTCCCAGATACGCAGTATTTT	CASSQGSLPDTQYF
.	many	TRBV29-1	13	TRBJ2-7	TGCAGCGCCGGTGAGGGGGGGGACTACGAGCAGTACTTC	CSAGEGGDYEQYF
TRBD2	many	TRBV6-5	16	TRBJ2-7	TGTGCCAGCAGTTACGGGGTAGGGGACTACCCCTACGAGCAGTACTTC	CASSYGVGDYPYEQYF
TRBD1	few	TRBV29-1	12	TRBJ2-5	TGCAGCGGAAAGACAGGGGGGGAGACCCAGTACTTC	CSGKTGGETQYF
.	few	TRBV29-1	13	TRBJ1-2	TGCAGCGTTGAAGGCGGGGCAGGCTATGGCTACACCTTC	CSVEGGAGYGYTF
TRBD1	many	TRBV7-7	16	TRBJ2-1	TGTGCTAGCAGCTTAGAAGGGGGCGCGAGGTACAATGAGCAGTTCTTC	CASSLEGGARYNEQFF
.	few	TRBV7-9	15	TRBJ2-3	TGTGCCAGCAGCTTGAGGATAGGGAGCACAGATACGCAGTATTTT	CASSLRIGSTDTQYF
TRBD2	.	TRBV5-1	15	TRBJ2-3	TGCGCCAGCAGCTTGGGTAGAGCGGGAGGAGATACGCAGTATTTT	CASSLGRAGGDTQYF
TRBD2	many	TRBV5-1	15	TRBJ2-5	TGCGCCAGCAGCTTGACTAGCGGGACACAACAGACCCAGTACTTC	CASSLTSGTQQTQYF
TRBD2	.	TRBV15	13	TRBJ2-5	TGTGCCACCGGCGGGAGGGTTCAAGAGACCCAGTACTTC	CATGGRVQETQYF
TRBD2	few	TRBV6-5	14	TRBJ2-7	TGTGCCAGCAGTACTAAGCGGGAGGGCTACGAGCAGTACTTC	CASSTKREGYEQYF
.	many	TRBV20-1	15	TRBJ2-5	TGCAGTGCTAGAGATGTCCTAGCAGACGTTAGGGGCCAGTACTTC	CSARDVLADVRGQYF
TRBD2	many	TRBV3-1	15	TRBJ2-7	TGTGCCAGCAGCCGGGGACTAGCAACTTCCAACGAGCAGTACTTC	CASSRGLATSNEQYF
.	many	TRBV12-3/TRBV12-4	14	TRBJ1-3	TGTGCCAGCAGTTTATCGGGGACTGGAAACACCATATATTTT	CASSLSGTGNTIYF
.	many	TRBV12-3/TRBV12-4	15	TRBJ2-1	TGTGCCAGCAGGATAGGTGGGGGCTCCTACAATGAGCAGTTCTTC	CASRIGGGSYNEQFF
TRBD1	.	TRBV25-1	14	TRBJ2-7	TGTGCCAGCAGTCCCCAGGGACAGCTCTACGAGCAGTACTTC	CASSPQGQLYEQYF
TRBD2	.	TRBV14	15	TRBJ2-1	TGTGCCAGCAGCCAAGCCGGGAGGGTGAACAATGAGCAGTTCTTC	CASSQAGRVNNEQFF
.	.	TRBV7-8	14	TRBJ1-1	TGTGCCAGCAGCCACGGGCCGGGGAACACTGAAGCTTTCTTT	CASSHGPGNTEAFF
.	.	TRBV3-1	13	TRBJ2-7	TGTGCCAGCAGACTCGGTAACTCCTACGAGCAGTACTTC	CASRLGNSYEQYF
TRBD2	many	TRBV20-1	15	TRBJ2-2	TGCAGTGCGACGACCGGACTAGCCCTATCAGGGGAGCTGTTTTTT	CSATTGLALSGELFF
.	few	TRBV18	13	TRBJ2-2	TGTGCCAGCGATCACAGGGCCACCGGGGAGCTGTTTTTT	CASDHRATGELFF
.	few	TRBV2	15	TRBJ2-7	TGTGCCAGCAGCCAACAGACGCACCGTGTGGACGAGCAGTACTTC	CASSQQTHRVDEQYF
.	few	TRBV29-1	15	TRBJ2-3	TGCAGCGCAACCGCGGCGGCGGGGAGTACAGATACGCAGTATTTT	CSATAAAGSTDTQYF
TRBD2	.	TRBV4-2	15	TRBJ2-1	TGTGCCAGCAGCCAAACTAGCGGGAGGGCTCTCGAGCAGTTCTTC	CASSQTSGRALEQFF
TRBD1	.	TRBV11-2	14	TRBJ2-7	TGTGCCAGCAGCTTGAGGGGGACAGCCTACGAGCAGTACTTC	CASSLRGTAYEQYF
.	many	TRBV20-1	17	TRBJ2-1	TGCAGTGCTAGAGGGGGGGGCGAGGGTACCTCCTACAATGAGCAGTTCTTC	CSARGGGEGTSYNEQFF
.	few	TRBV29-1	14	TRBJ2-2	TGCAGCGCATTGGGGACCCAGAACACCGGGGAGCTGTTTTTT	CSALGTQNTGELFF
.	few	TRBV3-1	17	TRBJ2-1	TGTGCCAGCAGCCAAGAGAGAACCGGGACACTATACAATGAGCAGTTCTTC	CASSQERTGTLYNEQFF
TRBD2	many	TRBV4-2	14	TRBJ2-7	TGCGCCAGCAGCCAGGGTAGCGGGAGCTACGAGCAGTACTTC	CASSQGSGSYEQYF
.	few	TRBV5-6	14	TRBJ2-3	TGTGCCAGCAGCTTTAACACCCGCACAGATACGCAGTATTTT	CASSFNTRTDTQYF
TRBD2	many	TRBV10-3	16	TRBJ2-6	TGTGCCATCGGACTAGCGGGACTCTCTGGGGCCAACGTCCTGACTTTC	CAIGLAGLSGANVLTF
.	many	TRBV28	12	TRBJ1-1	TGTGCCAGCAGTTCCCAGGGCGCTGAAGCTTTCTTT	CASSSQGAEAFF
.	many	TRBV5-1	16	TRBJ2-3	TGCGCCAGCAGCTTGGGGCTGGGGAAGAGCACAGATACGCAGTATTTT	CASSLGLGKSTDTQYF
TRBD2	.	TRBV7-2	16	TRBJ2-2	TGTGCCAGCAGCCAATCTAGCGGGAGGGTTACCGGGGAGCTGTTTTTT	CASSQSSGRVTGELFF
.	few	TRBV20-1	13	TRBJ2-1	TGCAGTGCTAGATCCGGGATGGGCAATGAGCAGTTCTTC	CSARSGMGNEQFF
TRBD2	few	TRBV20-1	15	TRBJ2-2	TGCAGTGCCGAGGACGGGGGAGGGCCTGACGGGGAGCTGTTTTTT	CSAEDGGGPDGELFF
TRBD2	many	TRBV6-5	16	TRBJ2-7	TGTGCCAGCAGTTCCTTTGGGCGGGAGGGCCTGTACGAGCAGTACTTC	CASSSFGREGLYEQYF
TRBD2	.	TRBV6-1	17	TRBJ2-3	TGTGCCAGCAGTGAAGCGCCGGGACTAGACGGGGCAGATACGCAGTATTTT	CASSEAPGLDGADTQYF
TRBD1	few	TRBV7-2	16	TRBJ1-1	TGTGCCAGCAGCCCCCCTACAGGGGCCATGAACACTGAAGCTTTCTTT	CASSPPTGAMNTEAFF
.	many	TRBV12-3/TRBV12-4	13	TRBJ2-7	TGTGCCAGCAGCCCCGGACATTCCTACGAGCAGTACTTC	CASSPGHSYEQYF